This note documents a single TCR beta chain sequence. The antigen remains undetermined. One junction end does not reproduce the germline sequence, and a read error may be involved. The library came from three nested PCR rounds adapted from ARM-PCR protocols. MiXCR was run by TCRdb on the multiplex PCR reads, yielding one entry per CDR3 protein. The repertoire has fewer than 120,000 distinct CDR3 sequences, about 87% of them found once; the top ten carry 20% to 25%. RNA was extracted from bulk tissue without any cell sorting. These data originate in a study of tumor and adjacent non-tumor tissue in lung cancer. Overall study context: There were 12 adenocarcinoma, a couple of squamous cell carcinoma and 1 small cell lung cancer cases. Notes on the study in general: In normal lung, the top 100 clones were significantly more dominant than in tumor. TCR diversity was significantly greater in tumor than normal lung tissue.

The CDR3 is 14 residues long. The sequenced sample was lung tumor tissue. This sequence joins TRBV12-3 or TRBV12-4 and TRBJ2-7; the D gene is possibly TRBD1 (6 bases). The receptor was derived from a man between 70 and 80 years old with non-small cell lung cancer. The CDR3 DNA follows: TGTGCCAGCAGTTTATGGTACAGGGTCTACGGGCAGTACTTC. Residues: CASSLWYRVYGQYF.